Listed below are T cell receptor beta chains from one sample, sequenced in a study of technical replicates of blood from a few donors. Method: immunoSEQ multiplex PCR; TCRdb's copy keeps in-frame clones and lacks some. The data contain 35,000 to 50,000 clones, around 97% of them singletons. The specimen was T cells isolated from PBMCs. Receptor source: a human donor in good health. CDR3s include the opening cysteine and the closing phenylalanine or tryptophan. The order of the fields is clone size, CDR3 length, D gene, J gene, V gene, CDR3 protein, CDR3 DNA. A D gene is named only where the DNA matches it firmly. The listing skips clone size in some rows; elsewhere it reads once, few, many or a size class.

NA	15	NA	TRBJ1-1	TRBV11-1	CASSLLYRENTEAFF	TGTGCCAGCAGCTTACTATACAGGGAAAACACTGAAGCTTTCTTT
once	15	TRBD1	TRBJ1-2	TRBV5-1	CASSVAGTGAHGYTF	TGCGCCAGCAGCGTGGCCGGGACAGGGGCTCATGGCTACACCTTC
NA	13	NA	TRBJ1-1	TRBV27	CASSLYSHTEAFF	TGTGCCAGCAGTTTATACAGCCACACTGAAGCTTTCTTT
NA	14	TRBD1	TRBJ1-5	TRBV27	CASSLRTGQQPQHF	TGTGCCAGCAGCCTTAGGACAGGGCAACAGCCCCAGCATTTT
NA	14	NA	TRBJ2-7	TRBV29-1	CSVVAFPGTYEQYF	TGCAGCGTTGTCGCCTTCCCGGGAACCTACGAGCAGTACTTC
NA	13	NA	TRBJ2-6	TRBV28	CASSARGTNVLTF	TGTGCCAGCAGTGCCCGAGGTACCAACGTCCTGACTTTC
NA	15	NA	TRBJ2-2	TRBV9	CASSVGTSRAGELFF	TGTGCCAGCAGCGTAGGCACTAGCCGGGCCGGGGAGCTGTTTTTT
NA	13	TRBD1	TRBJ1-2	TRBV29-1	CSVVQGAGYGYTF	TGCAGCGTTGTACAGGGGGCGGGTTATGGCTACACCTTC
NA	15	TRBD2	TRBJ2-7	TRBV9	CASSVGLADSYEQYF	TGTGCCAGCAGCGTGGGACTAGCGGACTCCTACGAGCAGTACTTC
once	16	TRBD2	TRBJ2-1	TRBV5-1	CASSVTASGINNEQFF	TGCGCCAGCAGCGTAACGGCTAGCGGGATAAACAATGAGCAGTTCTTC
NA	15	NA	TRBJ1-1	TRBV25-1	CASSELPGLNTEAFF	TGTGCCAGCAGTGAATTGCCAGGGCTGAACACTGAAGCTTTCTTT
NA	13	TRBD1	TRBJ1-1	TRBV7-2	CASSLQGAAEAFF	TGTGCCAGCAGCTTACAGGGGGCGGCTGAAGCTTTCTTT
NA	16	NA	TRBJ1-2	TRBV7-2	CASSLARAGEGYGYTF	TGTGCCAGCAGCTTAGCTAGAGCAGGGGAGGGCTATGGCTACACCTTC
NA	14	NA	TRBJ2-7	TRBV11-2	CASSLNHIPYEQYF	TGTGCCAGCAGCTTAAATCACATTCCCTACGAGCAGTACTTC
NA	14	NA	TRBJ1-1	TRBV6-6	CASRSPQVDTEAFF	TGTGCCAGCAGGTCACCTCAGGTGGACACTGAAGCTTTCTTT
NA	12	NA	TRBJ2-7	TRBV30	CAWRSGSYEQYF	TGTGCCTGGAGATCCGGTAGCTACGAGCAGTACTTC
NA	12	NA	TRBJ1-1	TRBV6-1	CASSESRDKAFF	TGTGCCAGCAGTGAAAGTCGAGATAAAGCTTTCTTT
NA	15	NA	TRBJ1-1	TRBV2	CASSPTGTLNTEAFF	TGTGCCAGCAGCCCAACCGGGACATTGAACACTGAAGCTTTCTTT
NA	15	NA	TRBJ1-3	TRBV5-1	CASSLGGSSGNTIYF	TGCGCCAGCAGCTTGGGGGGCAGCTCTGGAAACACCATATATTTT
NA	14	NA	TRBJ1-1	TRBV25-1	CASRRYRDNTEAFF	TGTGCCAGCAGGAGATACAGGGACAACACTGAAGCTTTCTTT
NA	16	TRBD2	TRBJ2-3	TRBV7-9	CASSLAAAGELDTQYF	TGTGCCAGCAGCTTAGCGGCAGCGGGAGAGTTAGATACGCAGTATTTT
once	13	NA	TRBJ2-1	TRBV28	CASSWFRDNEQFF	TGTGCCAGCAGTTGGTTTCGGGACAATGAGCAGTTCTTC
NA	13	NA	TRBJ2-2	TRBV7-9	CASSFTVTGELFF	TGTGCCAGCAGCTTTACAGTCACCGGGGAGCTGTTTTTT
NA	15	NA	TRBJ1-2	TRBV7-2	CASSLFLFEGTGYTF	TGTGCCAGCAGCTTATTTTTATTTGAGGGTACAGGCTACACCTTC
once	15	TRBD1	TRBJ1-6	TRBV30	CAWSIQGAMNSPLHF	TGTGCCTGGAGTATTCAGGGGGCGATGAATTCACCCCTCCACTTT
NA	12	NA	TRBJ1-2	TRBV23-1	CARRQESWGYTF	TGCGCCAGAAGACAGGAAAGCTGGGGCTACACCTTC
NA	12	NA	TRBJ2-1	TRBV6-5	CASRSSGNEQFF	TGTGCCAGCAGATCCTCGGGTAATGAGCAGTTCTTC
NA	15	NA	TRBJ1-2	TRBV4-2	CASSQPGLGDYGYTF	TGTGCCAGCAGCCAGCCGGGACTAGGGGACTATGGCTACACCTTC
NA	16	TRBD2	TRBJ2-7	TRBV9	CASSVAVGGRANEQYF	TGTGCCAGCAGCGTAGCTGTTGGCGGGAGGGCTAACGAGCAGTACTTC
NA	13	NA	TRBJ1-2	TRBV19	CASRGINVYGYTF	TGTGCCAGCAGGGGAATTAACGTCTATGGCTACACCTTC
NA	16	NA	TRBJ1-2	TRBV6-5	CASSYWGRQQNYGYTF	TGTGCCAGCAGTTACTGGGGGCGACAGCAAAACTATGGCTACACCTTC
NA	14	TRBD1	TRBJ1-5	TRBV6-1	CASMTGQGHQPQHF	TGTGCCAGCATGACGGGACAGGGTCATCAGCCCCAGCATTTT
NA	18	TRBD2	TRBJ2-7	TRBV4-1	CASSQDRTRLAGEYEQYF	TGCGCCAGCAGCCAAGACCGAACGAGACTAGCGGGAGAATACGAGCAGTACTTC
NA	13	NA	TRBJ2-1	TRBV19	CASSMQGNNEQFF	TGTGCCAGTAGTATGCAGGGGAACAATGAGCAGTTCTTC
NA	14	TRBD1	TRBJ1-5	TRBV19	CASSISGQYQPQHF	TGTGCCAGTAGTATCTCGGGACAGTATCAGCCCCAGCATTTT
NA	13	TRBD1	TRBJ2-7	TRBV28	CASSLRDSYEQYF	TGTGCCAGCAGTTTACGGGACAGCTACGAGCAGTACTTC
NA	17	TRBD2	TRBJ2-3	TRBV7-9	CASSPRSPGRSTDTQYF	TGTGCCAGCAGCCCCCGCTCCCCCGGGAGGAGCACAGATACGCAGTATTTT
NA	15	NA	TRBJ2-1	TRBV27	CASSFALGSYNEQFF	TGTGCCAGCAGTTTCGCCCTAGGGAGCTACAATGAGCAGTTCTTC
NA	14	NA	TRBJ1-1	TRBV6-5	CASSQITGFTEAFF	TGTGCCAGCAGCCAAATCACAGGGTTCACTGAAGCTTTCTTT
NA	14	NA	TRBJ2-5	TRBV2	CASLGGTLQETQYF	TGTGCCAGCCTCGGCGGGACCCTACAAGAGACCCAGTACTTC
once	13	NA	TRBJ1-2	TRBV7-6	CASSLGSIYGYTF	TGTGCCAGCAGCTTAGGGAGTATCTATGGCTACACCTTC
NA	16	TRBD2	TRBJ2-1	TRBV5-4	CASSPGEREDWHEQFF	TGTGCCAGCAGCCCCGGAGAGCGGGAGGACTGGCATGAGCAGTTCTTC
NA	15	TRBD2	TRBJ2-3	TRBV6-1	CASSEKAGGPDTQYF	TGTGCCAGCAGTGAAAAAGCGGGAGGGCCAGATACGCAGTATTTT
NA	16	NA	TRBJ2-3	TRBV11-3	CASSRASPRGTDTQYF	TGTGCCAGCAGTCGGGCATCCCCGAGGGGCACAGATACGCAGTATTTT
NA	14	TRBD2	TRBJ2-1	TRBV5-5	CASSSAGAYNEQFF	TGTGCCAGCAGCTCAGCGGGAGCCTACAATGAGCAGTTCTTC
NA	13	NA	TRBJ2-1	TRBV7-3	CASSLGNVNEQFF	TGTGCCAGCAGCCTTGGCAATGTTAATGAGCAGTTCTTC
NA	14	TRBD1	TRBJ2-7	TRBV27	CASSPGTGVYEQYF	TGTGCCAGCAGTCCCGGGACAGGGGTCTACGAGCAGTACTTC
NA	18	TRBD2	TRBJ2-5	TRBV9	CASSASSGREVKTETQYF	TGTGCCAGCAGCGCCTCGAGCGGGAGGGAGGTTAAGACGGAGACCCAGTACTTC